This TCR beta chain is drawn from a study of CD8 T cells in Susac syndrome. For the study at large: Within the group of sequenced Susac syndrome patients, five or six had active disease and eight or nine were in remission.

Random hexamers served to reverse transcribe roughly 0.5 to 1 ug RNA. The CDR3 of TCR beta was amplified by immunoSEQ multiplex PCR across 54 Vbeta and 13 Jbeta. TCRdb redid the calling of the immunoSEQ multiplex PCR reads with MiXCR, one entry per CDR3 protein. This table holds more than 80,000 distinct CDR3 sequences, roughly 95% found once. The CDR3 is made up of 16 amino acids. Germline loops: CDR1 MNHNS, CDR2 SASEGT. Trimming cost V 5 bases and J 8 bases, with 21 bases left between them. Sequencing used CD8+ T cells from PBMCs. V gene TRBV6-1 combines with J gene TRBJ2-2; unclear D gene. The receptor was isolated from a human donor with Susac syndrome. The CDR3 protein is CASSPVPSSTRGELFF. In DNA, the CDR3 is TGTGCCAGCAGTCCCGTTCCCTCTAGTACCCGAGGGGAGCTGTTTTTT.